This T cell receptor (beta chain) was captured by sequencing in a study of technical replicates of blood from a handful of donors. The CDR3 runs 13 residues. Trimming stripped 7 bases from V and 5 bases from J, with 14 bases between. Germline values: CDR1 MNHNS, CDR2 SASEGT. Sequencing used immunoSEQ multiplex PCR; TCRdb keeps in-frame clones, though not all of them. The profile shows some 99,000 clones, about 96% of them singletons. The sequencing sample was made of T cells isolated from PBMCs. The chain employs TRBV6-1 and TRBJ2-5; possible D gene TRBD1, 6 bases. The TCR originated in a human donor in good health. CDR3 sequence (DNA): TGTGCCAGCAACCCCACAGGGCGGGAGACCCAGTACTTC. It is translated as CASNPTGRETQYF.